One sample yielded the 16 T cell receptor beta chains listed below, sequenced in a study of cytomegalovirus exposure and HLA in healthy donors (TCRdb year 2017). Libraries were constructed by the immunoSEQ multiplex PCR assay. A mixture of 60 forward primers for TCR Vbeta segments and 13 reverse primers for TCR Jbeta segments was used in the multiplex PCR. This immuneACCESS table, as held by TCRdb, lists in-frame sequences with V and J called but not all clones. Of the missing ones, under half trace to an unresolved V gene in checked studies; the others have no known cause. The sample table shows 130,000 to 150,000 clones, and 70% to 80% are seen once. About 5% of the sample lies in the top ten. Input material: PBMCs. The source is a male donor in good health and CMV-seronegative.

The chain has TRBV5-1 and TRBJ1-2; the match to TRBD1 covers 7 bases. The CDR3 has 14 amino acids. Trimming at V came to 6 bases and at J to 2 bases, leaving 7 bases not matched to a gene. Germline values: CDR1 SGHRS, CDR2 YFSETQ. CDR3 loop: CASTRDSRNYGYTF. The DNA for the CDR3 is TGCGCCAGCACCAGGGACAGCCGCAACTATGGCTACACCTTC.

The chain couples TRBV7-2 to TRBJ1-1; 8 nucleotides line up with TRBD1. Germline CDR1 SGHTA, CDR2 FQGNSA. Trimming at V came to 4 bases and at J to 2 bases, leaving 12 bases not matched to a gene. The CDR3 is made up of 17 amino acids. CDR3 in amino acids: CASSSGTGGNRNTEAFF. The DNA of the CDR3 is TGTGCCAGCAGCTCAGGGACAGGCGGAAATAGAAACACTGAAGCTTTCTTT.

The rearrangement links TRBV7-2 to TRBJ1-5, with 9 bases identical to TRBD1. Losses at the gene ends were 5 bases for V and 4 bases for J; bases not matched to a gene: 3. The length of the CDR3 is 14 residues. Germline assignment: CDR1 SGHTA and CDR2 FQGNSA. The CDR3 nucleotides are TGTGCCAGCAGCCAGGACAGGGGTAATCAGCCCCAGCATTTT. The encoded protein is CASSQDRGNQPQHF.

This clone occurred once. V gene TRBV15 combines with J gene TRBJ2-3; D is possibly TRBD1 (5 bases). Trimming took off 0 bases at V and 4 bases at J, with 8 bases between the two ends. The CDR3 has 14 amino acids. CDR1 is LNHNV and CDR2 is YYDKDF in the germline V gene (reference sequence). The CDR3 here is CATSRDIQADTQYF. CDR3 coding DNA: TGTGCCACCAGCAGAGATATACAGGCAGATACGCAGTATTTT.

This chain links TRBV9 with TRBJ1-2; 7 bases fit TRBD1. The CDR3 extends over 14 amino acids. V lost 4 bases to trimming and J lost 1 base; unmatched junction nucleotides: 4. Germline V lookup: CDR1 SGDLS, CDR2 YYNGEE. The CDR3 coding sequence is TGTGCCAGCAGCCCTGGGGACAGTAACTATGGCTACACCTTC. Translating gives CASSPGDSNYGYTF. The complete variable domain, with remaining parts taken from reference TRBV9 and TRBJ1-2, reads DSGVTQTPKHLITATGQRVTLRCSPRSGDLSVYWYQQSLDQGLQFLIQYYNGEERAKGNILERFSAQQFPDLHSELNLSSLELGDSALYFCASSPGDSNYGYTFGSGTRLTVV.

This CDR3 reads CAWSPTTAFNSPLHF. In DNA form, the CDR3 reads TGTGCCTGGAGTCCGACGACAGCTTTCAATTCACCCCTCCACTTT. The chain has TRBV30 and TRBJ1-6; possibly TRBD1 for D (5 bases). Germline-derived CDR1 and CDR2 are GTSNPN and SVGIG (reference sequence). Trimming removed 2 bases at V and 7 bases at J, with 15 bases between. This CDR3 region has 15 residues.

This chain uses TRBV21-1 with TRBJ1-1. TRBV21-1 is a pseudogene. The length of the CDR3 is 16 residues. CDR3 protein: CASSNDSPFSNTEAFF. The CDR3 coding sequence is TGTGCCAGCAGCAATGACTCGCCCTTTTCGAACACTGAAGCTTTCTTT.

This chain joins TRBV27 and TRBJ1-4; no clear D. The CDR3 extends over 14 amino acids. Trimming stripped 2 bases from V and 5 bases from J, with 9 bases between. Per germline, CDR1 MNHEY and CDR2 SMNVEV (reference sequence). CDR3 coding DNA: TGTGCCAGCAGTTTAGGCGGATTCAATGAAAAACTGTTTTTT. Translating gives CASSLGGFNEKLFF.

V is TRBV10-3 and J is TRBJ1-2, with D perhaps matching TRBD1 (6 bases). CDR1 is ENHRY, CDR2 SYGVKD, per germline. CDR3 size: 13 residues. Trimming cost V 4 bases and J 8 bases, with 14 bases left between them. CDR3 loop: CAISGLSGGGYTF. In DNA form, the CDR3 reads TGTGCCATCAGTGGTCTGTCTGGGGGCGGCTACACCTTC.

This CDR3 reads CASSKEVIGVSDTQYF. Here the CDR3 DNA reads TGTGCCAGCAGCAAAGAGGTGATCGGGGTGTCAGATACGCAGTATTTT. J is TRBJ2-3 and V is TRBV21-1; the table names TRBD2, a call not compared with the DNA. TRBV21-1 is a listed pseudogene. This CDR3 comprises 16 residues.

This sequence joins TRBV6-5 and TRBJ1-2; no definite D call. The CDR3 is made up of 11 amino acids. Looked up from germline, CDR1 is MNHEY and CDR2 is SVGAGI. Trimming removed 6 bases at V and 6 bases at J, with 8 bases between. CDR3 residues: CASSPFDGYTF. As DNA, the CDR3 is TGTGCCAGCAGCCCCTTCGATGGCTACACCTTC.

This sequence joins TRBV19 and TRBJ1-1; tentative D call: TRBD1 (6 bases). Germline lookup yields CDR1 LNHDA and CDR2 SQIVND (reference sequence). V lost 3 bases and J 11 bases, leaving 16 bases between the germline ends. This CDR3 comprises 13 residues. Here the CDR3 reads CASSMGTPAFAFF. In DNA form, the CDR3 reads TGTGCCAGTAGTATGGGGACACCCGCGTTTGCTTTCTTT.

The chain is built from TRBV28 and TRBJ1-6; no clear D gene. CDR3 length equals 15 residues. Trimming shortened V by 8 bases and J by 6 bases, and 17 bases separated the two germline ends. In germline, CDR1 is MDHEN, CDR2 SYDVKM. The CDR3 DNA is TGTGCCAGCTCCTATAGCGCCAGGTTTAATTCACCCCTCCACTTT. Its translation: CASSYSARFNSPLHF.

This chain links TRBV15 with TRBJ2-5; 10 bases agree with TRBD2. Trimming took 3 bases from V and 5 from J; bases not matched to a gene: 3. CDR3 length: 14 amino acids. Germline V lookup: CDR1 LNHNV, CDR2 YYDKDF (reference sequence). The DNA of the CDR3 is TGTGCCACCAGCAGTAGCGGGGGGATGGAGACCCAGTACTTC. This translates into CATSSSGGMETQYF.

The V gene is TRBV9, the J gene TRBJ2-2, with a tentative D call TRBD2 (7 bases). Germline V gene lookup returns CDR1 SGDLS and CDR2 YYNGEE. The CDR3 length is 15 residues. V lost 2 bases and J lost 5, with 13 bases in between. Written as DNA, the CDR3 is TGTGCCAGCAGCGTCCGCGGGGGCAGTACCGGGGAGCTGTTTTTT. Translating gives CASSVRGGSTGELFF. Variable domain in full (rest from reference TRBV9 and TRBJ2-2): DSGVTQTPKHLITATGQRVTLRCSPRSGDLSVYWYQQSLDQGLQFLIQYYNGEERAKGNILERFSAQQFPDLHSELNLSSLELGDSALYFCASSVRGGSTGELFFGEGSRLTVL.

Many counts were recorded for this clone. The chain joins TRBV6-6 to TRBJ1-6, with a possible D match to TRBD1 (5 bases). Trimming stripped 8 bases from V and 3 bases from J, with 8 bases between. The CDR3 is 13 residues long. CDR1 MNHNY and CDR2 SVGAGI come from the germline V gene (reference sequence). The CDR3 DNA reads TGTGCCAGCCAGGGATACTATAATTCACCCCTCCACTTT. This sequence encodes CASQGYYNSPLHF.